The 32 T cell receptor beta chains in this list originate from one sample, sequenced in a study of neoadjuvant anti-PD-1 for oral cavity cancer. Here immunoSEQ multiplex PCR was the method, and the copy in TCRdb shows in-frame clones only, minus some. The sample has approximately 13,000 clones; over 55% are singletons. Here the sequenced sample was PBMCs, taken before nivolumab (anti-PD-1) treatment. The origin of the receptors is a person aged 40 to 85 with oral cavity squamous cell carcinoma.

This clone was picked up one time. The rearrangement links TRBV15 to TRBJ2-2, with 9 bases identical to TRBD2. CDR3 length: 17 residues. V gave up 0 bases and J gave up 6 bases; unmatched junction bases: 8. Germline CDR1 reads LNHNV; CDR2 reads YYDKDF (reference sequence). The CDR3 is CATSRDTQREVSGELFF. DNA for the CDR3: TGTGCCACCAGCAGAGATACCCAGCGGGAGGTGTCCGGGGAGCTGTTTTTT.

The chain combines TRBV9 with TRBJ2-7; 8 positions agree with TRBD2. The CDR3 length is 15 residues. Germline loops: CDR1 SGDLS, CDR2 YYNGEE. Losses at the gene ends were 0 bases for V and 6 bases for J; bases not matched to a gene: 8. CDR3 bases: TGTGCCAGCAGCGTAGGGAGCGGGAGTCGCCGCGAGCAGTACTTC. This encodes CASSVGSGSRREQYF.

The table lists this clone with a few counts. This chain uses TRBV6-6 with TRBJ1-2; D remains ambiguous. Germline CDR1 and CDR2: MNHNY and SVGAGI (reference sequence). Deletions cut 5 bases from V and 7 bases from J, with 11 bases between. The CDR3 totals 12 residues. The chain's CDR3 is CASSKSVTGYTF. The CDR3 region has the DNA TGTGCCAGCAGTAAGAGTGTAACTGGCTACACCTTC.

V and J are TRBV10-1 and TRBJ2-5; 8 nucleotides match TRBD1. The junction had 8 bases not matched to a gene; V was cut back by 5 bases and J by 3 bases. The CDR3 is made up of 15 amino acids. Germline V lookup: CDR1 WNHNN, CDR2 SYGVQD (reference sequence). CDR3 sequence (DNA): TGCGCCAGCAGTAGCGGACAGGGAGAGGAAGAGACCCAGTACTTC. Its protein product is CASSSGQGEEETQYF.

The genes are TRBV5-1 and TRBJ1-4, with D unclear. The CDR3 runs to 16 residues. Germline lookup yields CDR1 SGHRS and CDR2 YFSETQ. Deletions cut 0 bases from V and 8 bases from J, with 17 bases between. CDR3 sequence reads: CASSLGGTRWGEKLFF. CDR3 nucleotides: TGCGCCAGCAGCTTGGGCGGAACCCGATGGGGAGAAAAACTGTTTTTT.

A word on this clone: One junction end does not reproduce the germline sequence, and a read error may be involved. The chain is built from TRBV28 and TRBJ1-2, with D maybe TRBD1 (5 bases). This CDR3 comprises 12 residues. CDR1 and CDR2 (germline): MDHEN, SYDVKM. The CDR3 sequence is CASSSGLYGHTF. The CDR3 DNA reads TGTGCCAGCAGTTCAGGGCTCTATGGCCACACCTTC.

The chain recombines TRBV28 with TRBJ2-7; tentatively, D is TRBD2 (6 bases). V was trimmed by 5 bases and J by 3 bases, leaving 11 bases between them. The CDR3 runs 13 residues. The germline gives CDR1 MDHEN, CDR2 SYDVKM. CDR3 sequence reads: CASSTGSYYEQYF. The CDR3 bases are TGTGCCAGCAGTACCGGGAGTTACTACGAGCAGTACTTC.

The chain couples TRBV27 to TRBJ1-2, with D possibly matching TRBD1 (6 bases). Germline V lookup: CDR1 MNHEY, CDR2 SMNVEV (reference sequence). The germline V and J ends were trimmed by 3 bases and 7 bases, with 12 bases remaining between them. The CDR3 runs to 13 residues. In DNA form, the CDR3 reads TGTGCCAGCAGTTTGGCCACAGGGATTGGCTACACCTTC. Protein sequence: CASSLATGIGYTF.

This clone showed up just a few times. V usage is TRBV2 and J usage is TRBJ2-7; D is perhaps TRBD1 (7 bases). Trimming shortened V by 8 bases and J by 6 bases, and 17 bases separated the two germline ends. CDR1 and CDR2 from the germline V gene are SNHLY and FYNNEI. The CDR3 is 13 amino acids. The CDR3 DNA sequence: TGTGCCAGCTCCGTGGAGGGGGCGTCCGAGCAGTACTTC. Protein sequence: CASSVEGASEQYF. Full variable domain (remainder filled in from reference TRBV2 and TRBJ2-7): EPEVTQTPSHQVTQMGQEVILRCVPISNHLYFYWYRQILGQKVEFLVSFYNNEISEKSEIFDDQFSVERPDGSNFTLKIRSTKLEDSAMYFCASSVEGASEQYFGPGTRLTVT.

The J gene is TRBJ1-2, the V gene TRBV5-1; 7 bases agree with TRBD1. Germline V gene sequence: CDR1 SGHRS, CDR2 YFSETQ. V shed 7 bases, J shed 4 bases, and the junction held 7 bases outside the gene matches. CDR3 length: 13 residues. CDR3 in DNA: TGCGCCAGCTCCCTTGACAGGGTCTATGGCTACACCTTC. This gives the protein CASSLDRVYGYTF.

This clone was found a few times. V is TRBV11-2 and J is TRBJ2-3; the D is unclear. Germline-derived CDR1 and CDR2 are SGHAT and FQNNGV. V gave up 7 bases and J gave up 1 base, with 15 bases separating them. The CDR3 contains 15 residues. CDR3 loop: CASTQSPVRTDTQYF. The CDR3 nucleotides read TGTGCCAGCACCCAAAGTCCCGTTCGCACAGATACGCAGTATTTT. The full variable domain, rest sourced from reference TRBV11-2 and TRBJ2-3, is EAGVAQSPRYKIIEKRQSVAFWCNPISGHATLYWYQQILGQGPKLLIQFQNNGVVDDSQLPKDRFSAERLKGVDSTLKIQPAKLEDSAVYLCASTQSPVRTDTQYFGPGTRLTVL.

This chain links TRBV19 with TRBJ2-3; 8 bases fit TRBD1. With 7 bases clipped from V and 4 bases from J, the junction kept 13 bases outside the gene matches. Germline V CDR1 and CDR2: LNHDA, SQIVND (reference sequence). The CDR3 sequence is 16 residues long. The CDR3 nucleotides read TGTGCCAGTACCCCAGGGGGGCAGGGGGCAGCAGATACGCAGTATTTT. Translated, it gives CASTPGGQGAADTQYF.

J is TRBJ1-6 and V is TRBV6-1, with D unresolved. This CDR3 comprises 14 residues. V was trimmed by 4 bases and J by 5 bases, leaving 9 bases between them. CDR1 and CDR2 from the germline V gene are MNHNS and SASEGT. This chain's CDR3 is CASSGGTDNSPLHF. For the CDR3, the DNA is TGTGCCAGCAGTGGCGGAACGGATAATTCACCCCTCCACTTT.

This clone was seen more than once but under ten times. This chain joins TRBV6-1 and TRBJ2-5, with TRBD1 matching over 8 bases. V shed 3 bases, J shed 5 bases, and the junction held 8 bases outside the gene matches. CDR1 is MNHNS and CDR2 is SASEGT in the germline V gene. The CDR3 has 15 residues. CDR3 nucleotides: TGTGCCAGCAGTGAGGTGGCAGGGGGCTTGGAGACCCAGTACTTC. Translating gives CASSEVAGGLETQYF.

This rearrangement joins TRBV6-1 to TRBJ2-3; 11 nucleotides line up with TRBD2. Trimming at V came to 4 bases and at J to 2 bases, leaving 14 bases not matched to a gene. CDR1 and CDR2 from the germline V gene are MNHNS and SASEGT. The CDR3 extends over 19 amino acids. The CDR3 is CASSGRLISGGASTDTQYF. The CDR3 coding sequence is TGTGCCAGCAGTGGAAGACTTATTAGCGGGGGGGCATCCACAGATACGCAGTATTTT.

The chain joins TRBV28 to TRBJ1-5, with D unclear. The germline gives CDR1 MDHEN, CDR2 SYDVKM. Trimming shortened V by 6 bases and J by 5 bases, and 26 bases separated the two germline ends. This CDR3 region has 18 residues. The CDR3 DNA follows: TGTGCCAGCAGCCATCGACCCTACAAATTCCTGAGTGATCAGCCCCAGCATTTT. Its protein product is CASSHRPYKFLSDQPQHF.

In its sample, this clone was seen once. The chain links TRBV19 to TRBJ2-7; weak D call: TRBD2 (5 bases). Trimming shortened V by 3 bases and J by 1 base, and 16 bases separated the two germline ends. CDR1 and CDR2 (germline): LNHDA, SQIVND (reference sequence). This CDR3 is 16 amino acids long. The CDR3 loop reads CASSMRATVSSYEQYF. CDR3 coding DNA: TGTGCCAGTAGTATGAGGGCCACAGTCAGTTCCTACGAGCAGTACTTC.

The V gene is TRBV14, the J gene TRBJ1-6; 7 positions match TRBD1. The length of the CDR3 is 17 residues. Germline assignment: CDR1 SGHDN and CDR2 FVKESK. V lost 2 bases and J lost 8; bases outside the gene matches: 12. The CDR3 nucleotides read TGTGCCAGCAGCCAAACAGGGGAGGCGGTAATTTATTCACCCCTCCACTTT. Its protein product is CASSQTGEAVIYSPLHF.

V and J are TRBV10-2 and TRBJ1-1; tentatively, D is TRBD1 (5 bases). Germline CDR1 is WSHSY and CDR2 is SAAADI. The CDR3 length is 15 residues. V lost 6 bases to trimming and J lost 1 base, with 15 bases between them. CDR3 in DNA: TGCGCCAGCAGGACTCCGGGACGATCGAACACTGAAGCTTTCTTT. Protein product: CASRTPGRSNTEAFF.

The rearrangement links TRBV6-5 to TRBJ1-6; weak D call: TRBD1 (5 bases). Germline lookup yields CDR1 MNHEY and CDR2 SVGAGI. Trimming stripped 6 bases from V and 2 bases from J, with 5 bases between. CDR3 length: 13 residues. The CDR3 region has the DNA TGTGCCAGCAGGGGGCCCTATAATTCACCCCTCCACTTT. This sequence encodes CASRGPYNSPLHF.

The V call is TRBV5-1, the J call TRBJ1-2; 10 nucleotides align to TRBD1. J gave up 10 bases and V 4 bases, and 7 bases lay outside the gene matches. The germline gives CDR1 SGHRS, CDR2 YFSETQ. The CDR3 totals 13 residues. The CDR3 sequence is CASSVTGTGVYTF. The DNA for the CDR3 is TGCGCCAGCAGCGTAACCGGGACAGGGGTCTACACCTTC.

The chain has TRBV29-1 and TRBJ2-7; D perhaps matches TRBD1 (6 bases). Germline CDR1 reads SQVTM; CDR2 reads ANQGSEA. The V end lost 5 bases, the J end lost 2 bases, and 10 bases lay between the germline ends. The CDR3 length is 12 residues. The CDR3, as DNA: TGCAGCGTTAGGGACACAGCCTACGAGCAGTACTTC. Protein sequence: CSVRDTAYEQYF.

The chain links TRBV20-1 to TRBJ2-7; D unclear. This CDR3 spans 11 amino acids. Trimming took off 1 base at V and 7 bases at J, with 8 bases between the two ends. Per the germline V gene, CDR1 is DFQATT and CDR2 is SNEGSKA (reference sequence). CDR3 protein: CSARVGVEQYF. In DNA form, the CDR3 reads TGCAGTGCTAGAGTGGGTGTTGAGCAGTACTTC.

This clone appeared a single time. This chain uses TRBV9 with TRBJ1-6; D remains ambiguous. Germline V CDR1 and CDR2: SGDLS, YYNGEE. This CDR3 has 16 residues. V lost 4 bases to trimming and J lost 0 bases, with 11 bases between them. The DNA for the CDR3 is TGTGCCAGCAGCTCCCAAGGGAGCTCCTATAATTCACCCCTCCACTTT. This sequence encodes CASSSQGSSYNSPLHF.

The rearrangement links TRBV19 to TRBJ2-2; the D is unclear. Germline V CDR1 and CDR2: LNHDA, SQIVND (reference sequence). The CDR3 has 16 residues. Trimming removed 1 base from V and 0 bases from J, with 9 bases in between. Here the CDR3 reads CASSIARRTNTGELFF. The CDR3 DNA reads as TGTGCCAGTAGTATAGCGCGCAGGACGAACACCGGGGAGCTGTTTTTT.

This clone appeared once. The chain carries TRBV2 and TRBJ2-3; no reliable D call. Trimming shortened V by 4 bases and J by 5 bases, and 13 bases separated the two germline ends. This CDR3 spans 14 amino acids. The V gene's germline CDR1 is SNHLY and CDR2 FYNNEI. The CDR3 protein is CASSGINFGDTQYF. The CDR3 bases are TGTGCCAGCAGTGGGATTAACTTCGGAGATACGCAGTATTTT.

This clone showed up just a few times. The V and J genes are TRBV4-2 and TRBJ1-5, with D tentatively TRBD1 (5 bases). V was clipped by 0 bases and J by 6 bases, with 12 bases between them. The CDR3 loop spans 15 amino acids. Germline-derived CDR1 and CDR2 are LGHNA and YNFKEQ. CDR3 nucleotides: TGTGCCAGCAGCCAAGATTTAGGTGGGGGTCAGCCCCAGCATTTT. Translated: CASSQDLGGGQPQHF.

This clone was seen more than once but under ten times. The chain carries TRBV2 and TRBJ2-5; maybe TRBD2 (6 bases). Germline V CDR1 and CDR2: SNHLY, FYNNEI. The V end lost 10 bases, the J end lost 2 bases, and 14 bases lay between the germline ends. The CDR3 is 13 residues long. CDR3 residues: CATQRAPQETQYF. CDR3 nucleotide sequence: TGTGCCACCCAGCGGGCTCCTCAAGAGACCCAGTACTTC.

The chain recombines TRBV15 with TRBJ2-1, with D possibly TRBD1 on 6 matching bases. CDR1 and CDR2 from the germline V gene are LNHNV and YYDKDF (reference sequence). The CDR3 loop spans 15 amino acids. V was trimmed by 6 bases and J by 0 bases, leaving 12 bases between them. The CDR3 coding sequence is TGTGCCACCAGACGAGGCAGGGGCTCCTACAATGAGCAGTTCTTC. Amino acid sequence: CATRRGRGSYNEQFF.

This clone came up once. This chain links TRBV7-8 with TRBJ2-1, with D unclear. The V and J ends lost 7 bases and 7 bases respectively, with 23 bases between them. There are 16 residues in the CDR3. Germline V lookup: CDR1 SGHVS, CDR2 FQNEAQ. CDR3 amino acids: CASTPVSRFDKNEQFF. For the CDR3, the DNA is TGTGCCAGCACCCCTGTATCCCGCTTTGACAAAAATGAGCAGTTCTTC.

The rearrangement uses TRBV7-6 and TRBJ2-5, with 13 bases aligning to TRBD2. The germline V gene has CDR1 SGHVS and CDR2 FNYEAQ. Unmatched junction bases numbered 3, after V lost 1 base and J lost 4 bases. There are 16 residues in the CDR3. The CDR3 is CASSLGGLAGIETQYF. The CDR3 DNA sequence: TGTGCCAGCAGCTTAGGGGGACTAGCGGGGATAGAGACCCAGTACTTC.

This clone came up a few times. CDR3 coding DNA: TGCGCCAGCAGCCGAGACAGGAGGAATTCACCCCTCCACTTT. Its protein product is CASSRDRRNSPLHF. The J gene is TRBJ1-6, the V gene TRBV5-1; perhaps TRBD1 as D (6 bases). Trimming took off 4 bases at V and 7 bases at J, with 12 bases between the two ends. CDR3 length: 14 residues. Looked up from germline, CDR1 is SGHRS and CDR2 is YFSETQ.